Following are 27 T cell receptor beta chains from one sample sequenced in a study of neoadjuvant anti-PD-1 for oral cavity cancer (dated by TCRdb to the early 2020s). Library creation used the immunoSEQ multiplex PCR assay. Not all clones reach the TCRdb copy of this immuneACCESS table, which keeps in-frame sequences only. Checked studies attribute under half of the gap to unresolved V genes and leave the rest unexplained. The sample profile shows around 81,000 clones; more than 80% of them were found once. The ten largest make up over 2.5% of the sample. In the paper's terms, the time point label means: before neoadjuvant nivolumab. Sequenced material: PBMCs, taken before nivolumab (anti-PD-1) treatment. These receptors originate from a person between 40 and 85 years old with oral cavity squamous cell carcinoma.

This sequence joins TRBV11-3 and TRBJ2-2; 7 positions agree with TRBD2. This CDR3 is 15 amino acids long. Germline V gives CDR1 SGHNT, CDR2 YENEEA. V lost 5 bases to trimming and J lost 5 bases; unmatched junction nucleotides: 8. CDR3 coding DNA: TGTGCCAGCAGCCCCGGGGAGGGCCGTACCGGGGAGCTGTTTTTT. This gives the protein CASSPGEGRTGELFF.

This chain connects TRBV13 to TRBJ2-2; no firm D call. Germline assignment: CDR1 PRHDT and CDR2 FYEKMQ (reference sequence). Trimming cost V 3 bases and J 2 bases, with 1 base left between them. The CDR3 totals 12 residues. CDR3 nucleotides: TGTGCCAGCAGCTTTAACACCGGGGAGCTGTTTTTT. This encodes CASSFNTGELFF.

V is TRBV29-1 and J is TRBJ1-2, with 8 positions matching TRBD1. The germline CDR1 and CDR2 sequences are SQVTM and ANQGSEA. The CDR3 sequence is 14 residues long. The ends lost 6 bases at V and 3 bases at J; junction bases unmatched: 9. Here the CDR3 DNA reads TGCAGCGTCTGGACAGGGATTGGCGACTATGGCTACACCTTC. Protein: CSVWTGIGDYGYTF. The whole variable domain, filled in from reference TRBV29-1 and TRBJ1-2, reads SAVISQKPSRDICQRGTSLTIQCQVDSQVTMMFWYRQQPGQSLTLIATANQGSEATYESGFVIDKFPISRPNLTFSTLTVSNMSPEDSSIYLCSVWTGIGDYGYTFGSGTRLTVV.

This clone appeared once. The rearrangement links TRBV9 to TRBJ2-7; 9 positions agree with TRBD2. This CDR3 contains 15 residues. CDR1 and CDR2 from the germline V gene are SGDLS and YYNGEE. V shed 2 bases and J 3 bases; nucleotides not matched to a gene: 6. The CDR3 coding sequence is TGTGCCAGCAGCGTGGGGGCGGGAGGGGACTACGAGCAGTACTTC. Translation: CASSVGAGGDYEQYF.

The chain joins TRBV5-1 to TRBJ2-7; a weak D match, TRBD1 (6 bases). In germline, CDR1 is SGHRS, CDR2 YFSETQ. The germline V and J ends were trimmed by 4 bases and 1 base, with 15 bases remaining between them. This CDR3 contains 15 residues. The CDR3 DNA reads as TGCGCCAGCAGCCAACAACAGGGTGGGTCCTACGAGCAGTACTTC. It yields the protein CASSQQQGGSYEQYF.

CDR3 protein: CASSTTFGNEKLFF. The CDR3, as DNA: TGTGCCAGTAGTACAACGTTCGGGAATGAAAAACTGTTTTTT. V gene TRBV19 combines with J gene TRBJ1-4, with D unclear. The V end lost 4 bases, the J end lost 5 bases, and 11 bases lay between the germline ends. The CDR3 spans 14 residues. Germline-derived CDR1 and CDR2 are LNHDA and SQIVND (reference sequence).

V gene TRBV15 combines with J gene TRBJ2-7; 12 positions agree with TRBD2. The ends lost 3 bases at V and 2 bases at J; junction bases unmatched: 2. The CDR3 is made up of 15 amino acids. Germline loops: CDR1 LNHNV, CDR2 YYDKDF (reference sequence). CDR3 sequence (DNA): TGTGCCACCAGCAGTGGACTAGCGGGACCCTACGAGCAGTACTTC. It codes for CATSSGLAGPYEQYF.

The CDR3 reads CASSYTANYGYTF. CDR3 DNA: TGTGCCAGCAGTTACACTGCCAACTATGGCTACACCTTC. The chain uses TRBV6-5 and TRBJ1-2; no clear D gene. The CDR3 is made up of 13 amino acids. The germline V gene has CDR1 MNHEY and CDR2 SVGAGI. V dropped 2 bases and J dropped 2 bases, with 6 bases sitting between them.

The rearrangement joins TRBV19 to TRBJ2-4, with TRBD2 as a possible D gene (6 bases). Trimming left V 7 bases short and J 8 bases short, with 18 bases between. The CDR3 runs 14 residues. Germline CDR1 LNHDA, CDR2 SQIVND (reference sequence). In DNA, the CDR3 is TGTGCCAGTAACCCCCCGGGAGTACGGGACATTCAGTACTTC. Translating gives CASNPPGVRDIQYF.

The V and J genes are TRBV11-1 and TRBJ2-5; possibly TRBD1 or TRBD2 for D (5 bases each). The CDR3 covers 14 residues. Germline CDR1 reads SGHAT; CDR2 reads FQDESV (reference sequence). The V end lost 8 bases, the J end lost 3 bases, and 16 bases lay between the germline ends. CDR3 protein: CASGDLRREETQYF. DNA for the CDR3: TGTGCCAGCGGGGACCTCAGGCGGGAAGAGACCCAGTACTTC.

CDR3 residues: CASSTLGSAEFF. CDR3 DNA: TGTGCCAGCAGTACGTTAGGTAGCGCGGAGTTCTTC. The gene calls are TRBV6-5 and TRBJ2-1, with D possibly being TRBD2 (5 bases). V was clipped by 5 bases and J by 14 bases, with 16 bases between them. CDR1 MNHEY and CDR2 SVGAGI come from the germline V gene. This CDR3 has 12 residues.

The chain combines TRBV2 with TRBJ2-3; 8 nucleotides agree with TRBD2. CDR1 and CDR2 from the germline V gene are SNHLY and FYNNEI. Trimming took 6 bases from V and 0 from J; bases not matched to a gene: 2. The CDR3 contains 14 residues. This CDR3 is CASRRTSSTDTQYF. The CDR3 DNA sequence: TGTGCCAGCAGGAGGACTAGCAGCACAGATACGCAGTATTTT.

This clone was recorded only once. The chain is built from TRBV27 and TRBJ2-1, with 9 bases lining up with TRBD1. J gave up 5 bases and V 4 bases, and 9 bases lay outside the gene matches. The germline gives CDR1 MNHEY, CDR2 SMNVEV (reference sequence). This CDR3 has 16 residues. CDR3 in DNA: TGTGCCAGCAGTTGGGACAGGGCCCGCCCGAACAATGAGCAGTTCTTC. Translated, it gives CASSWDRARPNNEQFF.

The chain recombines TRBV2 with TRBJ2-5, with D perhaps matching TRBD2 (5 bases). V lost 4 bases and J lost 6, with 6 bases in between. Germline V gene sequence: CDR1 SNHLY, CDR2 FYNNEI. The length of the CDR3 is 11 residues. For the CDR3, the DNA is TGTGCCAGCAGTGGGGAGAAGACCCAGTACTTC. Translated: CASSGEKTQYF. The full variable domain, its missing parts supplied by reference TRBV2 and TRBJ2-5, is EPEVTQTPSHQVTQMGQEVILRCVPISNHLYFYWYRQILGQKVEFLVSFYNNEISEKSEIFDDQFSVERPDGSNFTLKIRSTKLEDSAMYFCASSGEKTQYFGPGTRLLVL.

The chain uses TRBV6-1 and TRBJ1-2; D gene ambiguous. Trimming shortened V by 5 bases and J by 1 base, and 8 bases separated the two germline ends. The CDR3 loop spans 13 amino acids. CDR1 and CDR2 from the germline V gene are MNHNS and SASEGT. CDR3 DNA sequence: TGTGCCAGCAGTTCCGACGGTAACTATGGCTACACCTTC. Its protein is CASSSDGNYGYTF.

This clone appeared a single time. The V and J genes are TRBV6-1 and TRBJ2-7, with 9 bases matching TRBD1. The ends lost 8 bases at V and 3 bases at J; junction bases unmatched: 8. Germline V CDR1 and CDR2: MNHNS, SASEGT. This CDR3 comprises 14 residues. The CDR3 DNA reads TGTGCCAGCGGGCGGACAGGGGATTACTACGAGCAGTACTTC. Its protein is CASGRTGDYYEQYF.

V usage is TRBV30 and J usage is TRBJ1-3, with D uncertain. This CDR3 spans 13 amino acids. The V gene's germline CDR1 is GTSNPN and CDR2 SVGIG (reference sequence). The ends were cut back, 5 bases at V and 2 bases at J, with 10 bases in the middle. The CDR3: CAWSGGPGNTIYF. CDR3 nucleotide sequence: TGTGCCTGGTCCGGCGGTCCTGGAAACACCATATATTTT.

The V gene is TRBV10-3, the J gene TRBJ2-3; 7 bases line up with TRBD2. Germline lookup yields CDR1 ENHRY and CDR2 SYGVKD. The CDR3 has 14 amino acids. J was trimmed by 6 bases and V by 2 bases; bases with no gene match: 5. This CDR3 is CAISEASGPDTQYF. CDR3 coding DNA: TGTGCCATCAGTGAGGCTAGCGGCCCGGATACGCAGTATTTT.

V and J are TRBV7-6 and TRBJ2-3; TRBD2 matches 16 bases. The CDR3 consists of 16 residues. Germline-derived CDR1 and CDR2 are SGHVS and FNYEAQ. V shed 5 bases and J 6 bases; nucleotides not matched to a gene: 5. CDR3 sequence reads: CASSPGLAGGPDTQYF. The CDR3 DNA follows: TGTGCCAGCAGCCCGGGACTAGCGGGAGGGCCGGATACGCAGTATTTT.

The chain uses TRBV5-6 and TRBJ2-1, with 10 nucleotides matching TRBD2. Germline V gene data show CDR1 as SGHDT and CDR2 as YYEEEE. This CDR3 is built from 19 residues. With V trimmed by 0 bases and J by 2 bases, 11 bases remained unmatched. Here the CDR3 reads CASSLGLAGVLSTYNEQFF. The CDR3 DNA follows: TGTGCCAGCAGCTTGGGGCTAGCGGGAGTACTTAGCACCTACAATGAGCAGTTCTTC.

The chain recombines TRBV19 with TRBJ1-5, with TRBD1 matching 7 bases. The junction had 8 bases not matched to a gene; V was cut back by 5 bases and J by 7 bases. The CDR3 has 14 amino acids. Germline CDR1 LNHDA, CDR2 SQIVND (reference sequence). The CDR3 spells CASSARDSWQPQHF. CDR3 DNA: TGTGCCAGTAGTGCCCGGGACAGTTGGCAGCCCCAGCATTTT. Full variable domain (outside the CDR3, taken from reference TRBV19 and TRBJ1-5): DGGITQSPKYLFRKEGQNVTLSCEQNLNHDAMYWYRQDPGQGLRLIYYSQIVNDFQKGDIAEGYSVSREKKESFPLTVTSAQKNPTAFYLCASSARDSWQPQHFGDGTRLSIL.

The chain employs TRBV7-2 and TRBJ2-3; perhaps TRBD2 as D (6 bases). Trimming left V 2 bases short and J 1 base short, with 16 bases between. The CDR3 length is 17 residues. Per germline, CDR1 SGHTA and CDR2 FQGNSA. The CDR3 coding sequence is TGTGCCAGCAGCTTATCACTACTAGCTTTAGGCACAGATACGCAGTATTTT. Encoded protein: CASSLSLLALGTDTQYF.

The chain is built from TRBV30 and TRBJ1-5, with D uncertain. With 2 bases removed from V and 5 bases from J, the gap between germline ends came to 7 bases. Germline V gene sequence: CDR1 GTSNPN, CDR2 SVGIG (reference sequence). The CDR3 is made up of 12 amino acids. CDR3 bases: TGTGCCTGGAGTATGGGAGATCAGCCCCAGCATTTT. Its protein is CAWSMGDQPQHF.

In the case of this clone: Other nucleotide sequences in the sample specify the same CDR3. CDR3 in amino acids: CASRTSGNQETQYF. The CDR3 DNA reads TGTGCCAGCAGGACTAGCGGGAACCAAGAGACCCAGTACTTC. J is TRBJ2-5 and V is TRBV7-2, with TRBD2 matching over 11 bases. The CDR3 is 14 amino acids. Germline loops: CDR1 SGHTA, CDR2 FQGNSA. The J segment lost 0 bases and the V segment lost 6 bases, leaving 0 bases of the junction unmatched. Full variable domain (missing parts from reference TRBV7-2 and TRBJ2-5): GAGVSQSPSNKVTEKGKDVELRCDPISGHTALYWYRQSLGQGLEFLIYFQGNSAPDKSGLPSDRFSAERTGGSVSTLTIQRTQQEDSAVYLCASRTSGNQETQYFGPGTRLLVL.

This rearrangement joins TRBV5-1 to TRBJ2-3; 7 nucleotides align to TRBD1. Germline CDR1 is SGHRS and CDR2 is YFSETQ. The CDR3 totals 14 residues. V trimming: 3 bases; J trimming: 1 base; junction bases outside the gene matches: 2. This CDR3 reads CASSWDRRTDTQYF. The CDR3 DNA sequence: TGCGCCAGCAGCTGGGACAGACGCACAGATACGCAGTATTTT.

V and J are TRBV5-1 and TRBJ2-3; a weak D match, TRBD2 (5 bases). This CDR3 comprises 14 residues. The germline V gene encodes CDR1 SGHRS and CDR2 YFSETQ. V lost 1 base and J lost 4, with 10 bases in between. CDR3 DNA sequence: TGCGCCAGCAGCTTGTCGCTAGCCGCAGATACGCAGTATTTT. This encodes CASSLSLAADTQYF.

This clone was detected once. CDR3 in amino acids: CASSEPFEVEQYF. CDR3 coding DNA: TGTGCCAGCAGTGAACCCTTTGAGGTGGAGCAGTACTTC. This chain connects TRBV2 to TRBJ2-7; D is unresolved. The CDR3 has 13 residues. CDR1 and CDR2 (germline): SNHLY, FYNNEI. The V end was cut by 2 bases, the J end by 7 bases, with 12 bases between.